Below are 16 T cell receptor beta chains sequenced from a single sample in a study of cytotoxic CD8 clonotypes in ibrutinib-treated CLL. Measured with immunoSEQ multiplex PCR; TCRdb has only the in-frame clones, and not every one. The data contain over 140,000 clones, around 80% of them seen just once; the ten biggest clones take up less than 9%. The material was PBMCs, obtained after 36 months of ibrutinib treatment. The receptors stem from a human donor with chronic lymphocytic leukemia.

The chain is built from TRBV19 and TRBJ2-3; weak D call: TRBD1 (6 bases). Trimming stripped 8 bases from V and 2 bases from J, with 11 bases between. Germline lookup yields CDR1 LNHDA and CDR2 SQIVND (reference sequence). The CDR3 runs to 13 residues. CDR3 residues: CASQGTYTDTQYF. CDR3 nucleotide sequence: TGTGCCAGTCAAGGGACATACACAGATACGCAGTATTTT.

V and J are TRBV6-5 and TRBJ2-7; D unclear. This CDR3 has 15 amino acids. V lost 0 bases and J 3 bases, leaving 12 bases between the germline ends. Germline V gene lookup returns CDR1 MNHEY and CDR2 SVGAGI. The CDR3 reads CASSYSGVIDYEQYF. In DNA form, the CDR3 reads TGTGCCAGCAGTTACTCCGGAGTTATAGACTACGAGCAGTACTTC.

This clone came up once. The CDR3 reads CASSPGGGDTQYF. DNA for the CDR3: TGTGCCAGCTCACCAGGGGGCGGGGATACGCAGTATTTT. The rearrangement joins TRBV18 to TRBJ2-3, with D possibly TRBD1 on 6 matching bases. This CDR3 is built from 13 residues. V lost 2 bases and J lost 6, with 9 bases in between. Germline CDR1 KGHSH, CDR2 LQKENI.

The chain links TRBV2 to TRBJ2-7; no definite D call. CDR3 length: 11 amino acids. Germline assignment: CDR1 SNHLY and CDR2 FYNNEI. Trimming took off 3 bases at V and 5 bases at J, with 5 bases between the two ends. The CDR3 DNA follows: TGTGCCAGCAGTGACCTCAACGAGCAGTACTTC. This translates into CASSDLNEQYF.

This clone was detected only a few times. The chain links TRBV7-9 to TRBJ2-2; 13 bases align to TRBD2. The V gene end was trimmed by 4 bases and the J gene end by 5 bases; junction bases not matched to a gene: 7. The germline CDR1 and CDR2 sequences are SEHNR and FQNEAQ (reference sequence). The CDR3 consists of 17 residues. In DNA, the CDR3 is TGTGCCAGCAGCTCGATCGGACTAGCGGGGGATACCGGGGAGCTGTTTTTT. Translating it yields CASSSIGLAGDTGELFF.

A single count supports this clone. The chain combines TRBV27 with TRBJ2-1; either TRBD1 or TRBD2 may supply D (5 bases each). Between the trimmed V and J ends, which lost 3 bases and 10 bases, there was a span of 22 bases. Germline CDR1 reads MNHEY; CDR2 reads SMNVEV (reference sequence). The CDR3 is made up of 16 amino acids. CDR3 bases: TGTGCCAGCAGTTTCGGGACCCCCATCCTCCCCGCGGAGCAGTTCTTC. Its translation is CASSFGTPILPAEQFF.

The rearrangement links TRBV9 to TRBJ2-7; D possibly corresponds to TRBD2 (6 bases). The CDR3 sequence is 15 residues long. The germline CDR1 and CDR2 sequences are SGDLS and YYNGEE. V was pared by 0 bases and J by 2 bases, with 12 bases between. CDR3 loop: CASSVGGEWAYEQYF. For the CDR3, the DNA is TGTGCCAGCAGCGTAGGCGGGGAATGGGCCTACGAGCAGTACTTC.

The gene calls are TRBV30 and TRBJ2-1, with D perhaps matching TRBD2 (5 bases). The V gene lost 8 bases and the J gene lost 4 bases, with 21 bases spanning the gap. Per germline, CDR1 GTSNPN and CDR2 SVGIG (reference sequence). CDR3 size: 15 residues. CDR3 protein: CASYSWQRDYNEQFF. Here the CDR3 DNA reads TGTGCCAGCTACTCCTGGCAGAGGGATTACAATGAGCAGTTCTTC. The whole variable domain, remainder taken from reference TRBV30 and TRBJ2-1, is SQTIHQWPATLVQPVGSPLSLECTVEGTSNPNLYWYRQAAGRGLQLLFYSVGIGQISSEVPQNLSASRPQDRQFILSSKKLLLSDSGFYLCASYSWQRDYNEQFFGPGTRLTVL.

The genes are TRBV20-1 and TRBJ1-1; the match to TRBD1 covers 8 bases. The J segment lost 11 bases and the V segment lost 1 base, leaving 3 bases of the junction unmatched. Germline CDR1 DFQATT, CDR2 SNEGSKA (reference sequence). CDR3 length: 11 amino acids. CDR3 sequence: CSARGDRIAFF. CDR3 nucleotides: TGCAGTGCTAGAGGGGACAGGATTGCTTTCTTT.

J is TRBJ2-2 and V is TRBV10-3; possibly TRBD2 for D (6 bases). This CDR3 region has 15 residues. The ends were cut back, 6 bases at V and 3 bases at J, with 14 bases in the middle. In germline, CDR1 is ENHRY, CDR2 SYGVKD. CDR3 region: CAIREGSSDTGELFF. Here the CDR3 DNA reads TGTGCCATCAGGGAGGGATCCTCGGACACCGGGGAGCTGTTTTTT.

The CDR3 bases are TGTGCCTGGAGTGTCCAGGGGGCGTTTAATTCACCCCTCCACTTT. It yields the protein CAWSVQGAFNSPLHF. The chain links TRBV30 to TRBJ1-6, with 8 nucleotides matching TRBD1. Unmatched junction bases numbered 4, after V lost 0 bases and J lost 6 bases. The germline gives CDR1 GTSNPN, CDR2 SVGIG (reference sequence). The length of the CDR3 is 15 residues.

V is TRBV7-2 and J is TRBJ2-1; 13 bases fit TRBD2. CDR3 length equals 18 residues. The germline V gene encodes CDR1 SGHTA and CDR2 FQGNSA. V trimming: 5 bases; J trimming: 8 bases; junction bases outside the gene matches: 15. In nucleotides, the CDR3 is TGTGCCAGCAGCGCGGGACTAGCGGGAAGTTACAACTGGGATGAGCAGTTCTTC. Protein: CASSAGLAGSYNWDEQFF. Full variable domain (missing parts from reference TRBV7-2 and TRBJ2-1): GAGVSQSPSNKVTEKGKDVELRCDPISGHTALYWYRQSLGQGLEFLIYFQGNSAPDKSGLPSDRFSAERTGGSVSTLTIQRTQQEDSAVYLCASSAGLAGSYNWDEQFFGPGTRLTVL.

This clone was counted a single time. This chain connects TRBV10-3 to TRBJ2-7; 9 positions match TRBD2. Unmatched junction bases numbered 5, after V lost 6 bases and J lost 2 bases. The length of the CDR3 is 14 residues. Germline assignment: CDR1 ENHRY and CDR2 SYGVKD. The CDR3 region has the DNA TGTGCCATCAGCCTAGCGGGGACGACCTACGAGCAGTACTTC. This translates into CAISLAGTTYEQYF.

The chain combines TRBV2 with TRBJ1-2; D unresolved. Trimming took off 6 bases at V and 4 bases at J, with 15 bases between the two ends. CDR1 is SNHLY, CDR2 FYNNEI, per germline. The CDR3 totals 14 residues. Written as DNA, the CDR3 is TGTGCCAGCAGCCCTGTGGAGGGTGCCTATGGCTACACCTTC. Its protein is CASSPVEGAYGYTF.

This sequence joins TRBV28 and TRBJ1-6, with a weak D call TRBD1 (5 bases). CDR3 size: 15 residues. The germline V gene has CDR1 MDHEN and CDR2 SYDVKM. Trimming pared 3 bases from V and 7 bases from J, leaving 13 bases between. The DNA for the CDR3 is TGTGCCAGCAGTTTCATGGGGACCCTAAATTCACCCCTCCACTTT. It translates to CASSFMGTLNSPLHF.

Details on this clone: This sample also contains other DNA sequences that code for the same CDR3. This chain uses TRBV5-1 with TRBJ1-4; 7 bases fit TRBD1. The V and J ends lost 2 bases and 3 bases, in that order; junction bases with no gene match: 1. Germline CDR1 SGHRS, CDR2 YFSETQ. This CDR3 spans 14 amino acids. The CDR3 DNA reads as TGCGCCAGCAGCTTAGGGACAGCTAATGAAAAACTGTTTTTT. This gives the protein CASSLGTANEKLFF. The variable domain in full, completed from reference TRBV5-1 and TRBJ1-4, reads KAGVTQTPRYLIKTRGQQVTLSCSPISGHRSVSWYQQTPGQGLQFLFEYFSETQRNKGNFPGRFSGRQFSNSRSEMNVSTLELGDSALYLCASSLGTANEKLFFGSGTQLSVL.